This TCR beta chain stems from a study of cytomegalovirus exposure and HLA in healthy donors. Study-wide findings and caveats: Reported results showed that the classifier diagnosed cytomegalovirus status with high specificity and sensitivity. CMV serostatus was the sole immune exposure information available. A later analysis reportedly found fewer N-insertions in an Asian-associated ancestry cluster than the roughly 670-donor mean.

Comment on this clone: The antigen is unknown.

Donors had nominal health at sampling but likely had unrecorded immune exposures. PCR involved 60 Vbeta and 13 Jbeta primers. The repertoire was sequenced with immunoSEQ multiplex PCR; TCRdb's copy has only in-frame clones and lacks some. This repertoire shows approximately 73,000 clones, under 85% found once; its top ten account for roughly a fifth. CDR3 length equals 11 residues. The ends were cut back, 0 bases at V and 6 bases at J, with 4 bases in the middle. CDR1 GTSNPN and CDR2 SVGIG come from the germline V gene (reference sequence). Sequencing used PBMCs. This receptor was identified in a woman in her forties in good health and CMV-seropositive. The chain has TRBV30 and TRBJ2-3; D is unresolved. CDR3 loop: CAWSVLDTQYF. In DNA, the CDR3 is TGTGCCTGGAGTGTACTTGATACGCAGTATTTT.